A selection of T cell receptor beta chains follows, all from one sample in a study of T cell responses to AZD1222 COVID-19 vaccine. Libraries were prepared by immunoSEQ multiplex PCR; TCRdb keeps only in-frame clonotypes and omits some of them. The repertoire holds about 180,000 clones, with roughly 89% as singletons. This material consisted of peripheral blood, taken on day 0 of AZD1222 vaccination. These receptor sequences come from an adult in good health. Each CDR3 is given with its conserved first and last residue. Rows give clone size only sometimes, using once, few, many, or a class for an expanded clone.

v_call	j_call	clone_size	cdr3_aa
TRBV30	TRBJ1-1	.	CAWSVHGAPNTEAFF
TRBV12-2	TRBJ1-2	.	CASRLGGDRASFGGYTF
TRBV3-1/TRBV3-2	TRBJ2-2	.	CASSQAAGTGELFF
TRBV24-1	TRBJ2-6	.	CATSGGGGTGANVLTF
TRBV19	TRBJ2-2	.	CASSISGGAPGELFF
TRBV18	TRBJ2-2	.	CASSKGQNTGELFF
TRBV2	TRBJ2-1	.	CASSGRGRNNEQFF
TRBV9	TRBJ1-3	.	CASSATVNSGNTIYF
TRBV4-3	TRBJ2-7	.	CASSQDTSGSEQYF
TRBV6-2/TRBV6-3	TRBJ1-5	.	CASSYGTTSNQPQHF
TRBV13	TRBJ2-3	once	CASSYSGGTDTQYF
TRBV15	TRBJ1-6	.	CATSKDRVSNSPLHF
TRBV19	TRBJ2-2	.	CASSMRQGNTGELFF
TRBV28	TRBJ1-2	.	CASSLESQIYGYTF
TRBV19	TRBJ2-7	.	CASSDPGIYEQYF
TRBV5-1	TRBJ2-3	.	CASSPRRSTDTQYF
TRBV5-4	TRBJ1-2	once	CASSLPRREGGYGYTF
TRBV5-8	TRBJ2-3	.	CASTSGPPDTQYF
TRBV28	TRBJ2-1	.	CASSSPGLAPFF
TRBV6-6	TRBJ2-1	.	CASKLSSYNEQFF
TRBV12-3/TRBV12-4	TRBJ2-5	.	CASSTSGQETQYF
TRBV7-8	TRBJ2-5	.	CASSYPRFGETQYF
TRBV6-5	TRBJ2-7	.	CASTQGLAGSEQYF
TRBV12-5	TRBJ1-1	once	CASGLLQRAFF
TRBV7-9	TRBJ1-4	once	CASMRINEKLFF
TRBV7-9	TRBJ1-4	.	CASSPGQSNEKLFF
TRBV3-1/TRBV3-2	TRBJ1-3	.	CASSQEGNTIYF
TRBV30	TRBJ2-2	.	CAWSGQGKVSGTGELFF
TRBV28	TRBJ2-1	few	CASTNRDPYNEQFF
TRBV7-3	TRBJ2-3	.	CASSPGPSSGSLADTQYF
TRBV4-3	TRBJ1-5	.	CASSQEPGQPQHF
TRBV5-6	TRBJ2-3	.	CASSLLGGTDTQYF
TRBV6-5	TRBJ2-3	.	CASSRDREDTQYF
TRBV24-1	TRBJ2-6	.	CATSDPDRRSGANVLTF
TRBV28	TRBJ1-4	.	CASSLGDGKLFF
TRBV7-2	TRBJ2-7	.	CASSLGGSSGRAYEQYF
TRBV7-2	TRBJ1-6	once	CASSLYRYDSPLHF
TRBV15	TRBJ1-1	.	CATSQLPGSEAFF
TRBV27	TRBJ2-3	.	CASRAGTNAFTDTQYF
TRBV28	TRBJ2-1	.	CASIPPGWVGEQFF
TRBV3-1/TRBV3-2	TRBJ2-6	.	CASSQERGRVPGANVLTF
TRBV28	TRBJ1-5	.	CASSSGRIQPQHF
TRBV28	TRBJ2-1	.	CALGSAGGINEQFF
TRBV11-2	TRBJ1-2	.	CASSLSGAYGYTF
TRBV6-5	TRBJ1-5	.	CASSSRWGNQPQHF
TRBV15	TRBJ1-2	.	CATSREARGSAQRGYTF
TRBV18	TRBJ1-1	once	CASSLRSRQNTEAFF
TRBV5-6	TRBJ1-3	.	CASSLKGRNSGNTIYF
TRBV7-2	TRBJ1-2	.	CASSLGQGGGYTF
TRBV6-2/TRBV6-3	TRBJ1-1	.	CASSYSRNTEAFF
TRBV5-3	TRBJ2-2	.	CARSCRRGSGGASTGELFF
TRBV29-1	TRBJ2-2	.	CSVVGGQAPGTGELFF
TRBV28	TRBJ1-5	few	CASSLGTGGSISNQPQHF
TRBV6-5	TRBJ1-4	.	CASSYTTGVNEKLFF